The 11 T cell receptor beta chains reported below all come from one sample, sequenced in a study of blood T cell repertoires in COVID-19. The data were produced by immunoSEQ multiplex PCR, yet TCRdb's version contains in-frame clones alone and is incomplete. The table shows 110,000 or so clones, with more than 75% occurring only once. Sequenced material: peripheral blood. The source is a man between 60 and 70 years old with acute or convalescent COVID-19.

The V call is TRBV30, the J call TRBJ2-2; 7 bases fit TRBD2. There are 14 residues in the CDR3. Trimming removed 2 bases from V and 5 bases from J; junction bases left unmatched: 5. The germline gives CDR1 GTSNPN, CDR2 SVGIG (reference sequence). CDR3 sequence: CAWSPFSGTGELFF. For the CDR3, the DNA is TGTGCCTGGAGTCCCTTTAGCGGGACCGGGGAGCTGTTTTTT.

The chain links TRBV28 to TRBJ1-5, with 7 bases fitting TRBD1. The CDR3 runs to 14 residues. V dropped 5 bases and J dropped 8; count of bases not matched to a gene: 9. Germline CDR1 MDHEN, CDR2 SYDVKM. The CDR3 nucleotides read TGTGCCAGCAGTCCCGAACAGGGGTCTAAGCCCCAGCATTTT. It is translated as CASSPEQGSKPQHF.

This chain links TRBV6-5 with TRBJ1-5; no definite D call. This CDR3 contains 13 residues. Deletions cut 6 bases from V and 0 bases from J, with 6 bases between. Germline CDR1 MNHEY, CDR2 SVGAGI. For the CDR3, the DNA is TGTGCCAGCAGCCTCCCTAGCAATCAGCCCCAGCATTTT. It yields the protein CASSLPSNQPQHF.

The chain couples TRBV19 to TRBJ1-2, with 7 nucleotides matching TRBD1. Germline V gene lookup returns CDR1 LNHDA and CDR2 SQIVND (reference sequence). The length of the CDR3 is 14 residues. The V gene end was trimmed by 5 bases and the J gene end by 4 bases; junction bases not matched to a gene: 7. The CDR3 DNA sequence: TGTGCCAGTAGTCTCCCGGGACAGAGCTATGGCTACACCTTC. This gives the protein CASSLPGQSYGYTF.

This chain links TRBV24-1 with TRBJ2-3; TRBD1 agrees at 7 bases. This CDR3 is built from 16 residues. Trimming at V came to 4 bases and at J to 5 bases, leaving 11 bases not matched to a gene. The V gene's germline CDR1 is KGHDR and CDR2 SFDVKD. Here the CDR3 reads CATSDRVGDRVDTQYF. The CDR3 DNA follows: TGTGCCACCAGTGACCGTGTGGGTGACAGGGTAGATACGCAGTATTTT.

The rearrangement uses TRBV25-1 and TRBJ1-5; D ambiguous. The germline V gene encodes CDR1 MGHDK and CDR2 SYGVNS. V was trimmed by 8 bases and J by 7 bases, leaving 15 bases between them. CDR3 length: 13 amino acids. Here the CDR3 DNA reads TGTGCCAGCTCTGGGAAGGGAGACCAGCCCCAGCATTTT. This codes for CASSGKGDQPQHF.

This chain joins TRBV4-3 and TRBJ2-7; TRBD2 aligns across 7 bases. The CDR3 has 15 amino acids. Germline CDR1 and CDR2: LGHNA and YSLEER. V dropped 0 bases and J dropped 4; count of bases not matched to a gene: 6. CDR3 in DNA: TGCGCCAGCAGCCAAGATAGGGCGGGAGTTTACGAGCAGTACTTC. Protein product: CASSQDRAGVYEQYF.

The chain links TRBV14 to TRBJ2-5; D remains unclear. The CDR3 contains 16 residues. Trimming stripped 3 bases from V and 0 bases from J, with 14 bases between. Germline loops: CDR1 SGHDN, CDR2 FVKESK. For the CDR3, the DNA is TGTGCCAGCAGCCAGGGTCTCCTAGTTTACCAAGAGACCCAGTACTTC. Residues: CASSQGLLVYQETQYF.

The CDR3 reads CARGDRAKNIQYF. In nucleotides, the CDR3 is TGTGCCAGGGGCGACAGAGCCAAAAACATTCAGTACTTC. The V call is TRBV2, the J call TRBJ2-4; D is perhaps TRBD1 (5 bases). Per germline, CDR1 SNHLY and CDR2 FYNNEI. The CDR3 has 13 amino acids. V gave up 9 bases and J gave up 0 bases, with 9 bases separating them. Combining the CDR3 with reference TRBV2 and TRBJ2-4 gives the whole variable domain EPEVTQTPSHQVTQMGQEVILRCVPISNHLYFYWYRQILGQKVEFLVSFYNNEISEKSEIFDDQFSVERPDGSNFTLKIRSTKLEDSAMYFCARGDRAKNIQYFGAGTRLSVL.

This chain joins TRBV12-3 or TRBV12-4 and TRBJ1-1; 7 bases match TRBD1. CDR3 size: 13 residues. V shed 3 bases, J shed 5 bases, and the junction held 3 bases outside the gene matches. The CDR3 here is CASSFQGVTEAFF. The CDR3 DNA sequence: TGTGCCAGCAGTTTTCAGGGGGTGACTGAAGCTTTCTTT.

This clone occurred a few times. The V and J genes are TRBV20-1 and TRBJ2-5; 10 bases align to TRBD1. The CDR3 is 15 amino acids. The germline V gene has CDR1 DFQATT and CDR2 SNEGSKA (reference sequence). V was clipped by 3 bases and J by 5 bases; unmatched bases: 9. The CDR3 region has the DNA TGCAGTGCTAGTGCCCCGGGACAGGGGTACGAGACCCAGTACTTC. Translating it yields CSASAPGQGYETQYF.